Listed below are T cell receptor beta chains from one sample, sequenced in a study of blood T cell repertoires in COVID-19. Profiled with immunoSEQ multiplex PCR; TCRdb holds only in-frame clones, not every one. The table has hundreds of thousands of clones, roughly 88% seen once; the top ten hold 10% to 15%. Sequenced sample: peripheral blood. The receptors were sampled from a woman aged 50 to 60 with COVID-19, enrolled during active disease. Both conserved end residues are part of each CDR3. A D gene is named only where the DNA matches it firmly. Clone size appears in some rows only: once, few, many, or a class for an expanded clone.

v_gene,abundance,d_gene,j_gene,CDR3aa,CDR3nt
TRBV3-1/TRBV3-2,-,TRBD1,TRBJ1-5,CASSQDRGDIDQPQHF,TGTGCCAGCAGCCAAGACAGGGGGGATATCGATCAGCCCCAGCATTTT
TRBV19,-,TRBD1,TRBJ2-1,CASSIDYRTGGMYEQFF,TGTGCCAGTAGTATAGATTATCGGACAGGGGGCATGTATGAGCAGTTCTTC
TRBV30,-,TRBD1,TRBJ1-2,CAWSWTGDGGYTF,TGTGCCTGGAGTTGGACAGGGGATGGTGGCTACACCTTC
TRBV11-2,-,-,TRBJ1-1,CASSLNRVGTEAFF,TGTGCCAGCAGCTTAAACAGGGTGGGCACTGAAGCTTTCTTT
TRBV5-4,-,-,TRBJ1-1,CASSLVGQHTEAFF,TGTGCCAGCAGCTTGGTTGGGCAGCACACTGAAGCTTTCTTT
TRBV4-1,-,TRBD1,TRBJ1-5,CASSQDRDRGSPQHF,TGCGCCAGCAGCCAAGACCGGGACAGGGGATCACCCCAGCATTTT
TRBV5-5,-,-,TRBJ2-1,CASSLVSSFSYNEQFF,TGTGCCAGCAGCTTGGTGTCCTCGTTCTCCTACAATGAGCAGTTCTTC
TRBV19,-,-,TRBJ2-2,CASSPRAFEGELFF,TGTGCCAGTAGTCCCAGGGCCTTCGAGGGGGAGCTGTTTTTT
TRBV5-1,-,TRBD1,TRBJ1-1,CASSMTGVDTEAFF,TGCGCCAGCAGCATGACAGGGGTGGACACTGAAGCTTTCTTT
TRBV5-6,-,-,TRBJ2-2,CASSQVERTYTGELFF,TGTGCCAGCAGCCAAGTGGAAAGGACATACACCGGGGAGCTGTTTTTT
TRBV6-5,-,-,TRBJ1-3,CASRKAGHILNTIYF,TGTGCCAGCAGGAAAGCGGGACATATTTTAAACACCATATATTTT
TRBV2,-,-,TRBJ2-3,CAGRESGGKDTQYF,TGTGCCGGGCGAGAGTCGGGGGGCAAGGATACGCAGTATTTT
TRBV5-6,-,-,TRBJ1-3,CASSLPAGGNTIYF,TGTGCCAGCAGCTTGCCAGCAGGTGGAAACACCATATATTTT
TRBV5-1,-,-,TRBJ2-7,CASSIPTDTYEQYF,TGCGCCAGCAGCATCCCGACAGATACCTACGAGCAGTACTTC
TRBV28,-,-,TRBJ2-2,CASSFRGHNPGELFF,TGTGCCAGCAGTTTCCGGGGTCATAATCCCGGGGAGCTGTTTTTT
TRBV13,once,-,TRBJ1-1,CASTAGTSEAFF,TGTGCCAGCACCGCCGGGACTTCTGAAGCTTTCTTT
TRBV11-3,-,-,TRBJ1-1,CASSLGDSEGAFF,TGTGCCAGCAGCTTAGGTGACTCCGAAGGAGCTTTCTTT
TRBV19,-,TRBD1,TRBJ1-5,CASSNLKGQGGPASNQPQHF,TGTGCCAGTAGTAATTTAAAGGGACAGGGCGGACCGGCCAGCAATCAGCCCCAGCATTTT
TRBV5-4,-,-,TRBJ2-3,CASSRSLGAGTDTQYF,TGTGCCAGCAGCCGTTCGCTGGGGGCCGGCACAGATACGCAGTATTTT
TRBV2,-,-,TRBJ2-7,CASRGDRSSYEQYF,TGTGCCAGCAGAGGAGATCGCAGCTCCTACGAGCAGTACTTC
TRBV5-5,-,-,TRBJ1-4,CASSSPETLPEKLFF,TGTGCCAGCAGCTCCCCGGAGACGTTACCTGAAAAACTGTTTTTT
TRBV6-5,-,-,TRBJ1-2,CASTRLGVYGYTF,TGTGCCAGCACTCGGCTTGGAGTGTATGGCTACACCTTC